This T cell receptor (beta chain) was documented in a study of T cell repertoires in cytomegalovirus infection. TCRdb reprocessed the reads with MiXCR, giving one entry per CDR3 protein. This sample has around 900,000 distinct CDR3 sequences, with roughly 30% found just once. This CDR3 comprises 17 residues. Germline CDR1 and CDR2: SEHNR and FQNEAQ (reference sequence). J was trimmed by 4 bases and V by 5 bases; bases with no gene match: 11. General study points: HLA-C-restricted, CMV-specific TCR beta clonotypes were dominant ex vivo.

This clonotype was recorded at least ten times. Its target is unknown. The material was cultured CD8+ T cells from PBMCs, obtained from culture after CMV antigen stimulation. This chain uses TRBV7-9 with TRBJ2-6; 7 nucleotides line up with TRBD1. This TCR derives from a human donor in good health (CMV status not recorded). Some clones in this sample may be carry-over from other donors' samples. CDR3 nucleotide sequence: TGTGCCAGCAGCCAGGGACAGCCCCTGAGGGGGGCCAACGTCCTGACTTTC. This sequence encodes CASSQGQPLRGANVLTF.